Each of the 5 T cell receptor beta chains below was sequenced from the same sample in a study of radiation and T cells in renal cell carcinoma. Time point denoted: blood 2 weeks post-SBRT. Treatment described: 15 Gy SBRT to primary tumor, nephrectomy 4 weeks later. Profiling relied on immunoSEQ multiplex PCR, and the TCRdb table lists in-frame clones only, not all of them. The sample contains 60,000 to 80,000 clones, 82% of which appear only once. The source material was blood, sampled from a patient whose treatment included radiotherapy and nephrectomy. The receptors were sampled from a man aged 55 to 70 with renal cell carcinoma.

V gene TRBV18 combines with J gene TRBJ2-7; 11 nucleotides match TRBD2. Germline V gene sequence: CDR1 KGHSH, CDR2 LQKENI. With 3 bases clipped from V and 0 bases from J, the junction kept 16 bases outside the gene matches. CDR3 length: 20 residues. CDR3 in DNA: TGTGCCAGCTCACCGGTTGGCCCAACCGGGACTAGCGGTAGCTCCTACGAGCAGTACTTC. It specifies CASSPVGPTGTSGSSYEQYF.

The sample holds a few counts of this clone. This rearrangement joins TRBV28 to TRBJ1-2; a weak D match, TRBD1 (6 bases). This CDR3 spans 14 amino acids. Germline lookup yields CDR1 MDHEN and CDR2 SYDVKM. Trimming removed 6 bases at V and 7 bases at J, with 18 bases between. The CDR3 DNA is TGTGCCAGCAGGAGGACAGCAACCTGGGGTGGCTACACCTTC. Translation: CASRRTATWGGYTF.

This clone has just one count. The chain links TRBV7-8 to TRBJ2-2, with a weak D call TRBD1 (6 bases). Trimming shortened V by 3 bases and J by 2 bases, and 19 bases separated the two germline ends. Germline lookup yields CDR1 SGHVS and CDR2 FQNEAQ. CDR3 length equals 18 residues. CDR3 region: CASSLRLDSRPNTGELFF. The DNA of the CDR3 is TGTGCCAGCAGCTTGCGATTGGACAGTCGACCAAACACCGGGGAGCTGTTTTTT.

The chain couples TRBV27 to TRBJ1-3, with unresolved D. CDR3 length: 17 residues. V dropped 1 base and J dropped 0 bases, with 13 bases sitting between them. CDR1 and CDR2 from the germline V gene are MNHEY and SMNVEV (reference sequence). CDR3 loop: CASSLWPPGNSGNTIYF. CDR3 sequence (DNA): TGTGCCAGCAGTTTATGGCCGCCCGGGAACTCTGGAAACACCATATATTTT.

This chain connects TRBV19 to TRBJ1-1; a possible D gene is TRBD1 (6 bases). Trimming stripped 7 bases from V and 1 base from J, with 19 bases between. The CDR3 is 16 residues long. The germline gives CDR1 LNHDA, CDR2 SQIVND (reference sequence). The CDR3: CASTLTQGRGNTEAFF. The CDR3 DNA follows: TGTGCCAGTACCTTGACCCAGGGGCGAGGGAACACTGAAGCTTTCTTT.